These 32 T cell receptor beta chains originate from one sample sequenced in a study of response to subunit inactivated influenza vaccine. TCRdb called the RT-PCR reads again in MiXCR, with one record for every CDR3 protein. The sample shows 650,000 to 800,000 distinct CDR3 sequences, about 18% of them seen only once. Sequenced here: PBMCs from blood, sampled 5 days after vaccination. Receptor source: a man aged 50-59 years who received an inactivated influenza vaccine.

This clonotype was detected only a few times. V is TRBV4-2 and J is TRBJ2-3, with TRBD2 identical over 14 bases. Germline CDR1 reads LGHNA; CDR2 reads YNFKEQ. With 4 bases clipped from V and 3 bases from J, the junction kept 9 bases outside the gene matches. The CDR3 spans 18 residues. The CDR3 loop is CASSPGLAGVRLTDTQYF. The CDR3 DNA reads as TGTGCCAGCAGCCCGGGACTAGCGGGAGTTCGCTTGACAGATACGCAGTATTTT.

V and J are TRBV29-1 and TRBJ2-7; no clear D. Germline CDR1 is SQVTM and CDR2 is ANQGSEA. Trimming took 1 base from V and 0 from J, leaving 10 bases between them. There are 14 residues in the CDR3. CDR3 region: CSVEVLTDSYEQYF. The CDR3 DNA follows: TGCAGCGTTGAAGTTCTGACGGACTCCTACGAGCAGTACTTC.

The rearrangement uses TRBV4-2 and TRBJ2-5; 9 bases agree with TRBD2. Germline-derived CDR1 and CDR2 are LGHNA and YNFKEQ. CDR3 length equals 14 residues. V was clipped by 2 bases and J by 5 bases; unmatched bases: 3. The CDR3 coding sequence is TGTGCCAGCAGCCAACTAGCGGGGCTCGAGACCCAGTACTTC. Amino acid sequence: CASSQLAGLETQYF.

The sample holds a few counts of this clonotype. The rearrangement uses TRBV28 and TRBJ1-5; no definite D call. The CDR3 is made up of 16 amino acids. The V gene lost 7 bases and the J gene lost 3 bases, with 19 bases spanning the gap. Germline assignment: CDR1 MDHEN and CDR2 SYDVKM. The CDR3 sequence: CASTSGEGGVNQPQHF. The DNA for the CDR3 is TGTGCCAGCACCTCCGGGGAGGGTGGGGTCAATCAGCCCCAGCATTTT.

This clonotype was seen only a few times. CDR3: CAISGDFNGGQPTDTQYF. CDR3 sequence (DNA): TGTGCCATCAGTGGCGATTTTAACGGGGGACAACCCACAGATACGCAGTATTTT. This rearrangement joins TRBV10-3 to TRBJ2-3; tentatively, D is TRBD1 or TRBD2 (6 bases each). Trimming cost V 4 bases and J 2 bases, with 22 bases left between them. This CDR3 is 18 amino acids long. CDR1 ENHRY and CDR2 SYGVKD come from the germline V gene.

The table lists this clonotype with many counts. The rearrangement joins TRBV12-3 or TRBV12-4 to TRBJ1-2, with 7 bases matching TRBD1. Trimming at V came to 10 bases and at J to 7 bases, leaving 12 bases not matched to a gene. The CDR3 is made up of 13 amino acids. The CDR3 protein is CATRGAGGFGYTF. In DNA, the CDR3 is TGTGCCACCAGGGGTGCAGGGGGGTTTGGCTACACCTTC.

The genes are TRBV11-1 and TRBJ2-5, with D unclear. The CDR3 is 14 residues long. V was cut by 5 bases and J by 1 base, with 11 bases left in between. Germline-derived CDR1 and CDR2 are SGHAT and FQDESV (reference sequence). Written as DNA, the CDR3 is TGTGCCAGCAGCCCAGCCGTTCTCCAAGAGACCCAGTACTTC. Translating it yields CASSPAVLQETQYF.

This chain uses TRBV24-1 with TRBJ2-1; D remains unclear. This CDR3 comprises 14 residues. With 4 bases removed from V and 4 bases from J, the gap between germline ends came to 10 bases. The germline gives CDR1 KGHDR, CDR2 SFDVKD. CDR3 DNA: TGTGCCACCAGTGACCCCCCCCTTTACAATGAGCAGTTCTTC. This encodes CATSDPPLYNEQFF.

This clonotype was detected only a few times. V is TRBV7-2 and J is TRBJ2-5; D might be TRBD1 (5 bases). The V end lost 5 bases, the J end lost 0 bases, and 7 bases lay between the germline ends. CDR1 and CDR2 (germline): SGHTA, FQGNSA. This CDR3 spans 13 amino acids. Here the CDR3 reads CASSKGYQETQYF. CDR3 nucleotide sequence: TGTGCCAGCAGCAAGGGGTACCAAGAGACCCAGTACTTC.

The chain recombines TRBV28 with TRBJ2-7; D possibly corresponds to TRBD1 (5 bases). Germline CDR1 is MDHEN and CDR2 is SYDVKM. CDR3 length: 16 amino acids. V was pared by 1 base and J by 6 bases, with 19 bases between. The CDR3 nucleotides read TGTGCCAGCAGTTTATTTCGGGTGGCCAGGGCTGGCGAGCAGTACTTC. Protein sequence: CASSLFRVARAGEQYF.

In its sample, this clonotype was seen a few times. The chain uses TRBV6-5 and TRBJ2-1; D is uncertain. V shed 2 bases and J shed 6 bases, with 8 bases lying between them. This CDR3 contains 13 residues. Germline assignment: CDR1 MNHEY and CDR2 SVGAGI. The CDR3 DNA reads TGTGCCAGCAGTTACGGTCCGAGCAATGAGCAGTTCTTC. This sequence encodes CASSYGPSNEQFF.

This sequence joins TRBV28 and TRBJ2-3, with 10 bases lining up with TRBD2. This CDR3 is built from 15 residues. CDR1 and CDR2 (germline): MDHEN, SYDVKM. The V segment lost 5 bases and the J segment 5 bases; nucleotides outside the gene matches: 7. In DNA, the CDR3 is TGTGCCAGCAGTCAACCGGGACTAGCGAGAGATACGCAGTATTTT. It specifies CASSQPGLARDTQYF.

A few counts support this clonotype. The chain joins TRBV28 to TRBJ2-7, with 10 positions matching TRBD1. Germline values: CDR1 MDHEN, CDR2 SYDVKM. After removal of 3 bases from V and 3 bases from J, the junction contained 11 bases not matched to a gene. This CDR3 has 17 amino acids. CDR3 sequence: CASSFLVGTGVNYEQYF. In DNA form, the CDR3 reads TGTGCCAGCAGTTTTCTCGTCGGGACAGGGGTTAACTACGAGCAGTACTTC.

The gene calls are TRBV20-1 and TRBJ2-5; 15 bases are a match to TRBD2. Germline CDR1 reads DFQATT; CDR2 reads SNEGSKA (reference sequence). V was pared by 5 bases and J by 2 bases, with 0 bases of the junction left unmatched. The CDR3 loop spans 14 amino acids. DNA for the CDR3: TGCAGTGCTGGGACTAGCGGGGGGCAAGAGACCCAGTACTTC. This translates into CSAGTSGGQETQYF.

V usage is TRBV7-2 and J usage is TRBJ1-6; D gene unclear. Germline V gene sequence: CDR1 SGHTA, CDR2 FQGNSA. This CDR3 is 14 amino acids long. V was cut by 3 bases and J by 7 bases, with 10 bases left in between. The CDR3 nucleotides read TGTGCCAGCAGCTTCCCCGCGGGGAATTCACCCCTCCACTTT. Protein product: CASSFPAGNSPLHF.

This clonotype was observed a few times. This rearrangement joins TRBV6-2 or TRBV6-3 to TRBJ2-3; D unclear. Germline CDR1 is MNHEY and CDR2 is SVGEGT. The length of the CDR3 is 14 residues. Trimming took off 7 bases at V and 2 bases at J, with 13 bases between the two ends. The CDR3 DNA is TGTGCCAGCAACGGACGTCGCCCCACAGATACGCAGTATTTT. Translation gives CASNGRRPTDTQYF.

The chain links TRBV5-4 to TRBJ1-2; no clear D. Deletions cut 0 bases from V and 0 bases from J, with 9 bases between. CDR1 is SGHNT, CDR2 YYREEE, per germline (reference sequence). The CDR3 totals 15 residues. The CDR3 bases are TGTGCCAGCAGCTTGGTTGCAACGGCTAACTATGGCTACACCTTC. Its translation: CASSLVATANYGYTF.

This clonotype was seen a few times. The CDR3 is CASSVGGGGASYEQYF. The CDR3 DNA sequence: TGTGCCAGCAGCGTAGGAGGCGGGGGGGCTTCCTACGAGCAGTACTTC. The chain joins TRBV9 to TRBJ2-7; TRBD2 matches 9 bases. Germline V gene lookup returns CDR1 SGDLS and CDR2 YYNGEE. This CDR3 comprises 16 residues. Unmatched junction bases numbered 5, after V lost 0 bases and J lost 1 base.

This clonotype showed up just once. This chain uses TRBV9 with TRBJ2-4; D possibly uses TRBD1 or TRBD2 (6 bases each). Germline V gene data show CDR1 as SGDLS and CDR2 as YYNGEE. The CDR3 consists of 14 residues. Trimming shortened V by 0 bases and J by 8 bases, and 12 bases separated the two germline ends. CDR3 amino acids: CASSVGGAPDIQYF. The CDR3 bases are TGTGCCAGCAGCGTAGGGGGGGCCCCGGACATTCAGTACTTC.

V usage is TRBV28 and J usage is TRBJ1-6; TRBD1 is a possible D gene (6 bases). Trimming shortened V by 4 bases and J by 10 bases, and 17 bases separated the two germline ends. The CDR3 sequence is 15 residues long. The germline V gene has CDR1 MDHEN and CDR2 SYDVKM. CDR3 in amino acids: CASSSPGGGRSPLHF. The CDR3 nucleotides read TGTGCCAGCAGTTCCCCGGGGGGCGGACGGTCACCCCTCCACTTT. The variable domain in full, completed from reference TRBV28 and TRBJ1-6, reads DVKVTQSSRYLVKRTGEKVFLECVQDMDHENMFWYRQDPGLGLRLIYFSYDVKMKEKGDIPEGYSVSREKKERFSLILESASTNQTSMYLCASSSPGGGRSPLHFGNGTRLTVT.

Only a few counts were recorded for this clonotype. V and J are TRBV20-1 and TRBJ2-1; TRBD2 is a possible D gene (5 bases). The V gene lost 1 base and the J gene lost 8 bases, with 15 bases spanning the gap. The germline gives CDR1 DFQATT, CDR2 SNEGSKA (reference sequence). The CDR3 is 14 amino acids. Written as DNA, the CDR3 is TGCAGTGCTAGAGCTCCCTCTCGGGGAGATGAGCAGTTCTTC. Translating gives CSARAPSRGDEQFF.

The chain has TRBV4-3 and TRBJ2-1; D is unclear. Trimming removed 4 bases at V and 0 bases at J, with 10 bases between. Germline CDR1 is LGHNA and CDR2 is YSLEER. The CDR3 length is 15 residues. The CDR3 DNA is TGCGCCAGCAGCCTCGACGAGAGCTCCTACAATGAGCAGTTCTTC. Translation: CASSLDESSYNEQFF.

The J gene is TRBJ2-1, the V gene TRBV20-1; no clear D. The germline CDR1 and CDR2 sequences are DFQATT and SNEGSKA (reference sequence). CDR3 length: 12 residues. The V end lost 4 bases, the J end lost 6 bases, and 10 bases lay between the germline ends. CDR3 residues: CSATRSGNEQFF. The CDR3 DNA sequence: TGCAGTGCTACCCGGAGTGGCAATGAGCAGTTCTTC.

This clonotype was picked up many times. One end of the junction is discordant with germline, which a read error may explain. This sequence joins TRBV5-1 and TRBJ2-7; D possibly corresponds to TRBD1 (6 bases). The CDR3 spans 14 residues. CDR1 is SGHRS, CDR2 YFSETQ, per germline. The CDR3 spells CASSLVQGSYEQYF. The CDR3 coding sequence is TGTGCCAGCAGCTTAGTCCAGGGGTCGTACGAGCAGTACTTC.

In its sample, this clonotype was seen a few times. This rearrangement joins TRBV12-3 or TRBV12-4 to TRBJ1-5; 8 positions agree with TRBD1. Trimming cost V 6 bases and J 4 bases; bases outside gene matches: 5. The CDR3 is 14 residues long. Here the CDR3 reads CASRGTGGNQPQHF. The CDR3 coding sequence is TGTGCCAGCAGGGGGACAGGCGGGAATCAGCCCCAGCATTTT.

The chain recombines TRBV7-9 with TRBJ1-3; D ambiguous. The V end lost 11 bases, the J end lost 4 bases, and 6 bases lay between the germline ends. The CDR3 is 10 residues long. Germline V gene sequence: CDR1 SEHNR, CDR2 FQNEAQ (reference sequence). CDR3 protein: CAVGGNTIYF. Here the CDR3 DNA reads TGTGCCGTGGGCGGAAACACCATATATTTT.

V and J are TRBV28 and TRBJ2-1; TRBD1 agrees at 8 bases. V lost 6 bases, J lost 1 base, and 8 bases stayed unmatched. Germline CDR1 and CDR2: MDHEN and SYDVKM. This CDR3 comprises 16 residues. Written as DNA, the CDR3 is TGTGCCAGCAGCCTTATCCGGGACAGGTCCTACAATGAGCAGTTCTTC. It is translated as CASSLIRDRSYNEQFF.

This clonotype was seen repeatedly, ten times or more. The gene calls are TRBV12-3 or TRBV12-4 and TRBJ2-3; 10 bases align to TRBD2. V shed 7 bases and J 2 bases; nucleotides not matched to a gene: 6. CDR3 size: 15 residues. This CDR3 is CASNLGTSDTDTQYF. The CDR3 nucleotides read TGTGCCAGCAACCTTGGGACTAGCGACACAGATACGCAGTATTTT.

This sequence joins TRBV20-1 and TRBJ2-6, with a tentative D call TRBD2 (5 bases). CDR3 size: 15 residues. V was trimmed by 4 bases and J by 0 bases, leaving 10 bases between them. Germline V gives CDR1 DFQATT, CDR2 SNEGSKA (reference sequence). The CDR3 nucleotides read TGCAGTGCTAAGAGAGGGTACTCTGGGGCCAACGTCCTGACTTTC. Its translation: CSAKRGYSGANVLTF.

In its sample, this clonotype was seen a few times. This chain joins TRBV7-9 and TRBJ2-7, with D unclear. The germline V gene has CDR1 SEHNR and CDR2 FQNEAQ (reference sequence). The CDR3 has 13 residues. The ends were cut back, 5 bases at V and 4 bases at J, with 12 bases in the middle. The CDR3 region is CASSPFVGYEQYF. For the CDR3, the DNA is TGTGCCAGCAGCCCGTTTGTGGGGTACGAGCAGTACTTC.

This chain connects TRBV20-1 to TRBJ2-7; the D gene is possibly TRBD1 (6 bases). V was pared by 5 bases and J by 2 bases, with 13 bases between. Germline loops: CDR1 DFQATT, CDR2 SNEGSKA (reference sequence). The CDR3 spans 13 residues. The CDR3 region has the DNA TGCAGTGCTTCGTACAGGGCCCCCTACGAGCAGTACTTC. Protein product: CSASYRAPYEQYF.

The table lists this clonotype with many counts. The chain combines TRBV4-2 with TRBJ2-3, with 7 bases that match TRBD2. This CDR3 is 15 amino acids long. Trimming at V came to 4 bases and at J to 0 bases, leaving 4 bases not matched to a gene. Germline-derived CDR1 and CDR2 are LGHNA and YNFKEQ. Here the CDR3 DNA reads TGTGCCAGCAGCCTCGGGGGGAGCAGCACAGATACGCAGTATTTT. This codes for CASSLGGSSTDTQYF.